Listed here are 26 T cell receptor beta chains from one sample, sequenced in a study of T-cell memory formation after mild COVID-19. TCRdb passed the 5' RACE reads through MiXCR, listing each CDR3 protein once. Among more than 300,000 distinct CDR3 sequences, approximately 13% were seen once, and the ten largest hold 22%. Sequenced input: PBMCs or a T cell subset sorted from them (not recorded which). The source of these receptors is a man aged 18 to 30 who had mild COVID-19 (a few samples of this study predate the infection). Cell type and time point are not known.

This sequence joins TRBV7-2 and TRBJ2-5, with TRBD2 identical over 10 bases. Per germline, CDR1 SGHTA and CDR2 FQGNSA. V trimming: 0 bases; J trimming: 5 bases; junction bases outside the gene matches: 6. This CDR3 region has 16 residues. CDR3 bases: TGTGCCAGCAGCTTAGCGAGCGGGGGGGCCGGGGAGACCCAGTACTTC. It yields the protein CASSLASGGAGETQYF.

This clonotype was counted a few times. The chain joins TRBV6-2 or TRBV6-3 to TRBJ2-7, with D perhaps given as TRBD1 or TRBD2 (6 bases each). V lost 6 bases, J lost 4 bases, and 13 bases lay in between. The CDR3 is 13 amino acids. Looked up from germline, CDR1 is MNHEY and CDR2 is SVGEGT. CDR3 sequence: CASRRGASYEQYV. CDR3 nucleotides: TGTGCCAGCAGAAGGGGGGCGAGTTACGAGCAGTACGTC.

The gene calls are TRBV12-3 or TRBV12-4 and TRBJ2-2, with 7 bases matching TRBD2. V was pared by 0 bases and J by 7 bases, with 11 bases of the junction left unmatched. This CDR3 is built from 17 residues. The CDR3 DNA follows: TGTGCCAGCAGTTTAGCGTCCACTAGCGCCGACGGCGGGGAGCTGTTTTTT. It codes for CASSLASTSADGGELFF.

This clonotype has more than one count but fewer than ten. The V and J genes are TRBV7-2 and TRBJ1-1; 10 positions agree with TRBD1. Germline CDR1 reads SGHTA; CDR2 reads FQGNSA. CDR3 length: 14 amino acids. V shed 4 bases, J shed 6 bases, and the junction held 5 bases outside the gene matches. The CDR3 region is CASSYTTGGPEAFF. CDR3 sequence (DNA): TGTGCCAGCAGCTACACGACAGGGGGCCCTGAAGCTTTCTTT.

This chain joins TRBV20-1 and TRBJ2-3; 16 bases agree with TRBD2. There are 13 residues in the CDR3. Looked up from germline, CDR1 is DFQATT and CDR2 is SNEGSKA (reference sequence). As DNA, the CDR3 is TGCAGCGGGACTAGCGGGGGGGGGCATACGCAGTATTTT. This sequence encodes CSGTSGGGHTQYF.

CDR3 sequence (DNA): TGTGCCAGCAGCTTAGTGTCGTCGGACAACACTGAAGCTTTCTTT. Residues: CASSLVSSDNTEAFF. The chain joins TRBV7-8 to TRBJ1-1; no reliable D call. The CDR3 is made up of 15 amino acids. The V and J ends lost 1 base and 2 bases respectively, with 11 bases between them. Germline V CDR1 and CDR2: SGHVS, FQNEAQ. The full variable domain, with the rest looked up from reference TRBV7-8 and TRBJ1-1, is GAGVSQSPRYKVAKRGQDVALRCDPISGHVSLFWYQQALGQGPEFLTYFQNEAQLDKSGLPSDRFFAERPEGSVSTLKIQRTQQEDSAVYLCASSLVSSDNTEAFFGQGTRLTVV.

The chain has TRBV4-3 and TRBJ2-5; TRBD2 matches 9 bases. From germline, CDR1 is LGHNA and CDR2 YSLEER. Trimming took 0 bases from V and 4 from J; bases not matched to a gene: 3. The CDR3 contains 15 residues. The CDR3 here is CASSQDSREGETQYF. In DNA form, the CDR3 reads TGCGCCAGCAGCCAAGATTCGCGGGAGGGAGAGACCCAGTACTTC.

In this sample, this clonotype turned up a few times. The chain links TRBV6-6 to TRBJ1-5, with TRBD1 as a possible D gene (5 bases). The CDR3 runs 18 residues. From germline, CDR1 is MNHNY and CDR2 SVGAGI (reference sequence). The V end lost 0 bases, the J end lost 3 bases, and 18 bases lay between the germline ends. CDR3 sequence: CASSYSLGTDPHNQPQHF. CDR3 sequence (DNA): TGTGCCAGCAGTTACTCGCTCGGGACCGACCCTCACAATCAGCCCCAGCATTTT.

This rearrangement joins TRBV7-2 to TRBJ2-7; D is unresolved. The CDR3 covers 15 residues. V was shortened by 3 bases and J by 0 bases, with 12 bases between the two germline ends. The V gene's germline CDR1 is SGHTA and CDR2 FQGNSA. The CDR3 DNA reads TGTGCCAGCAGCTTGGACGGAACGAGCTCCTACGAGCAGTACGTC. Protein: CASSLDGTSSYEQYV.

The V call is TRBV6-5, the J call TRBJ1-2; D is perhaps TRBD1 (5 bases). Germline CDR1 MNHEY, CDR2 SVGAGI. The V end lost 0 bases, the J end lost 4 bases, and 9 bases lay between the germline ends. This CDR3 has 14 amino acids. Here the CDR3 reads CASSYSHGTYGYTF. For the CDR3, the DNA is TGTGCCAGCAGTTACTCGCACGGGACCTATGGCTACACCTTC.

The sample holds a few counts of this clonotype. V is TRBV15 and J is TRBJ2-5, with a possible D match to TRBD2 (5 bases). CDR3 size: 15 residues. V lost 6 bases, J lost 2 bases, and 16 bases lay in between. Germline CDR1 reads LNHNV; CDR2 reads YYDKDF (reference sequence). The CDR3: CATSRPPPGQETQYF. CDR3 DNA sequence: TGTGCCACCAGTCGACCCCCCCCGGGGCAAGAGACCCAGTACTTC.

This chain joins TRBV5-1 and TRBJ1-2; the D is unclear. The germline gives CDR1 SGHRS, CDR2 YFSETQ. This CDR3 contains 13 residues. The V and J ends lost 3 bases and 4 bases respectively, with 10 bases between them. DNA of the CDR3: TGCGCCAGCAGCTCGGACCTTGGCTATGGCTACACCTTC. It yields the protein CASSSDLGYGYTF.

A few counts support this clonotype. CDR3 loop: CASSYWRGTGDETQYF. The CDR3 DNA reads as TGTGCCAGCAGTTACTGGAGGGGGACAGGGGATGAGACCCAGTACTTC. The chain employs TRBV6-5 and TRBJ2-5; 10 positions agree with TRBD1. The CDR3 is made up of 16 amino acids. Per the germline V gene, CDR1 is MNHEY and CDR2 is SVGAGI. V shed 1 base and J 5 bases; nucleotides not matched to a gene: 7.

The CDR3 DNA follows: TGTGCCAGCAGCCCTGGGATGAGTGCAGATACGCAGTATTTT. Amino acids: CASSPGMSADTQYF. This rearrangement joins TRBV12-3 or TRBV12-4 to TRBJ2-3; D remains unclear. This CDR3 spans 14 amino acids. Trimming stripped 6 bases from V and 4 bases from J, with 14 bases between.

This clonotype was seen only a few times. V and J are TRBV2 and TRBJ2-7; D possibly matches TRBD1 or TRBD2 (6 bases each). CDR1 and CDR2 (germline): SNHLY, FYNNEI. V was clipped by 8 bases and J by 2 bases, with 7 bases between them. The CDR3 has 11 residues. The CDR3 spells CASGGPYEQYV. The CDR3 coding sequence is TGTGCCAGCGGGGGGCCCTACGAGCAGTACGTC.

The chain couples TRBV4-3 to TRBJ1-1, with D tentatively TRBD1 (5 bases). The germline CDR1 and CDR2 sequences are LGHNA and YSLEER. CDR3 size: 14 residues. V shed 0 bases and J shed 4 bases, with 9 bases lying between them. The CDR3 DNA is TGCGCCAGCAGCCAAGATCGGGGGATCACTGAAGCTTTCTTT. It translates to CASSQDRGITEAFF.

This clonotype was seen a few times. V is TRBV9 and J is TRBJ2-3; TRBD2 matches 10 bases. Germline V gene data show CDR1 as SGDLS and CDR2 as YYNGEE. The CDR3 totals 16 residues. Trimming cost V 0 bases and J 0 bases; bases outside gene matches: 1. The CDR3 loop reads CASSVEAGGSTDTQYF. The CDR3, as DNA: TGTGCCAGCAGCGTAGAAGCGGGGGGGAGCACAGATACGCAGTATTTT.

Ten or more counts support this clonotype. The V and J genes are TRBV7-8 and TRBJ2-1; TRBD1 aligns across 7 bases. Germline trimming cut 6 bases from V and 10 bases from J; bases unmatched to any gene: 9. This CDR3 is built from 13 residues. The germline gives CDR1 SGHVS, CDR2 FQNEAQ. The DNA for the CDR3 is TGTGCCAGCAGTGTGCTCAGGGGACAGGAGCAGTTCTTC. Protein sequence: CASSVLRGQEQFF.

This chain connects TRBV4-3 to TRBJ1-3; D possibly corresponds to TRBD1 (6 bases). CDR1 LGHNA and CDR2 YSLEER come from the germline V gene. Trimming pared 3 bases from V and 0 bases from J, leaving 18 bases between. This CDR3 comprises 18 residues. CDR3: CASSQYRQGPSSGNTIYF. Written as DNA, the CDR3 is TGCGCCAGCAGCCAGTATCGCCAGGGGCCGAGCTCTGGAAACACCATATATTTT.

V gene TRBV2 combines with J gene TRBJ2-5; perhaps TRBD1 as D (6 bases). Germline CDR1 is SNHLY and CDR2 is FYNNEI. V lost 6 bases and J 0 bases, leaving 14 bases between the germline ends. This CDR3 has 15 amino acids. CDR3 protein: CASSFGWDNQETQYF. The CDR3 DNA sequence: TGTGCCAGCAGCTTTGGCTGGGACAACCAAGAGACCCAGTACTTC.

The V call is TRBV11-2, the J call TRBJ1-2; TRBD1 might be the D (5 bases). CDR3 length equals 15 residues. V was clipped by 0 bases and J by 6 bases, with 14 bases between them. The germline V gene has CDR1 SGHAT and CDR2 FQNNGV. CDR3 nucleotide sequence: TGTGCCAGCAGCTTAGATGCCAGGGTGTTTGATGGCTACACCTTC. This gives the protein CASSLDARVFDGYTF.

This clonotype was seen more than once but under ten times. The chain recombines TRBV7-2 with TRBJ1-3; D unresolved. From germline, CDR1 is SGHTA and CDR2 FQGNSA. V lost 0 bases and J 3 bases, leaving 6 bases between the germline ends. This CDR3 is 14 amino acids long. CDR3 coding DNA: TGTGCCAGCAGCTTAGCCTGGGGTGGAAACACCATATATTTT. Amino acids: CASSLAWGGNTIYF.

The chain combines TRBV5-1 with TRBJ2-7, with 8 nucleotides matching TRBD1. CDR1 and CDR2 from the germline V gene are SGHRS and YFSETQ. CDR3 length equals 15 residues. The V gene end was trimmed by 4 bases and the J gene end by 5 bases; junction bases not matched to a gene: 11. The CDR3 here is CASSTLTGEVDEQYF. CDR3 nucleotides: TGCGCCAGCAGCACTTTGACAGGGGAGGTCGACGAGCAGTACTTC.

The rearrangement uses TRBV29-1 and TRBJ1-1, with 8 bases that match TRBD1. Germline V lookup: CDR1 SQVTM, CDR2 ANQGSEA. The CDR3 consists of 11 residues. The J segment lost 11 bases and the V segment lost 7 bases, leaving 9 bases of the junction unmatched. This CDR3 is CSAGQGRRAFF. DNA of the CDR3: TGCAGCGCTGGACAGGGTCGGCGGGCTTTCTTT.

V usage is TRBV15 and J usage is TRBJ2-7; D possibly matches TRBD1 or TRBD2 (5 bases each). Trimming removed 1 base from V and 2 bases from J, with 15 bases in between. From germline, CDR1 is LNHNV and CDR2 YYDKDF (reference sequence). This CDR3 is built from 16 residues. CDR3: CATSRVRDRPTYEQYF. The DNA of the CDR3 is TGTGCCACCAGCAGAGTCAGGGACCGTCCCACCTACGAGCAGTACTTC.

This clonotype has more than one count but fewer than ten. The chain has TRBV4-1 and TRBJ1-3; D might be TRBD1 (6 bases). This CDR3 contains 19 residues. V lost 1 base to trimming and J lost 5 bases, with 24 bases between them. Per germline, CDR1 MGHRA and CDR2 YSYEKL. CDR3 DNA sequence: TGCGCCAGCAGCCAAGGTATAATCGTCACAGGGACCAGACGAAACACCATATATTTT. It yields the protein CASSQGIIVTGTRRNTIYF.